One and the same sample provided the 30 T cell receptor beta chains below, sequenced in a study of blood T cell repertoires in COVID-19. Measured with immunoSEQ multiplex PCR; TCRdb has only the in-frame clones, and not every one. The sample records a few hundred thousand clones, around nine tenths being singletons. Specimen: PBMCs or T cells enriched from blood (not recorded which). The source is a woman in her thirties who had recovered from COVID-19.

The CDR3 loop is CASSGDTEAFF. CDR3 in DNA: TGCGCCAGCTCCGGAGACACTGAAGCTTTCTTT. The J gene is TRBJ1-1, the V gene TRBV5-1; D gene ambiguous. The CDR3 extends over 11 amino acids. Germline V lookup: CDR1 SGHRS, CDR2 YFSETQ. V was pared by 7 bases and J by 3 bases, with 7 bases between. The complete variable domain, with remaining parts taken from reference TRBV5-1 and TRBJ1-1, reads KAGVTQTPRYLIKTRGQQVTLSCSPISGHRSVSWYQQTPGQGLQFLFEYFSETQRNKGNFPGRFSGRQFSNSRSEMNVSTLELGDSALYLCASSGDTEAFFGQGTRLTVV.

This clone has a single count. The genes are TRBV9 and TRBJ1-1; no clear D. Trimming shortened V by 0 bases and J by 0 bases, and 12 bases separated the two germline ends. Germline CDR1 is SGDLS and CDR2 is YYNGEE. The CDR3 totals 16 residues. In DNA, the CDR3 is TGTGCCAGCAGCGTAGATCCCGCCGGGATGAACACTGAAGCTTTCTTT. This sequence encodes CASSVDPAGMNTEAFF.

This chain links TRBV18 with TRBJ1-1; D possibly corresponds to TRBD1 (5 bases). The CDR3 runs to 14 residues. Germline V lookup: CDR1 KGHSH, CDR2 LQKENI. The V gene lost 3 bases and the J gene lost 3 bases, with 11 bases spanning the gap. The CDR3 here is CASSPLSGDTEAFF. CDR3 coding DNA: TGTGCCAGCTCACCTCTTTCGGGGGACACTGAAGCTTTCTTT.

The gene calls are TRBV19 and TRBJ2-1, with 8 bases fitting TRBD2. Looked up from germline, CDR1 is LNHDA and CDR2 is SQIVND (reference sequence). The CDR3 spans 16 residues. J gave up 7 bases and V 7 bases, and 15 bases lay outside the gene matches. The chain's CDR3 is CASMSQEAGGRNEQFF. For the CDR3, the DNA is TGTGCCAGTATGTCCCAAGAGGCGGGGGGCCGGAATGAGCAGTTCTTC.

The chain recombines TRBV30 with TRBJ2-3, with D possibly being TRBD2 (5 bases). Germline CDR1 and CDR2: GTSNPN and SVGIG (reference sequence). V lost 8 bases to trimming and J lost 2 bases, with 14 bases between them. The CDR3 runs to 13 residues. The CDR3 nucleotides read TGTGCCGGACGGGGTGGGTACACAGATACGCAGTATTTT. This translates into CAGRGGYTDTQYF.

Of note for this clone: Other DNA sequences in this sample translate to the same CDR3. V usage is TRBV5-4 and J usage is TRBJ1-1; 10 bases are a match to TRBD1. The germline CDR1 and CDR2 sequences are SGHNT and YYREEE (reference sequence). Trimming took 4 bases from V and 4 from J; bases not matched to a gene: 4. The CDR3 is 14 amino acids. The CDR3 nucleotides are TGTGCCAGCAGCCTTTGGACAGGGGGCACTGAAGCTTTCTTT. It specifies CASSLWTGGTEAFF.

CDR3 DNA sequence: TGTCCCACCAGCGTAGGGGGTAGCGGGGGAGGCAATGAGCAGTTCTTC. It is translated as CPTSVGGSGGGNEQFF. V usage is TRBV9 and J usage is TRBJ2-1, with 9 bases identical to TRBD2. The germline V gene has CDR1 SGDLS and CDR2 YYNGEE. The CDR3 is 16 amino acids. Together with reference TRBV9 and TRBJ2-1, the CDR3 gives the full variable domain: DSGVTQTPKHLITATGQRVTLRCSPRSGDLSVYWYQQSLDQGLQFLIQYYNGEERAKGNILERFSAQQFPDLHSELNLSSLELGDSALYFCPTSVGGSGGGNEQFFGPGTRLTVL.

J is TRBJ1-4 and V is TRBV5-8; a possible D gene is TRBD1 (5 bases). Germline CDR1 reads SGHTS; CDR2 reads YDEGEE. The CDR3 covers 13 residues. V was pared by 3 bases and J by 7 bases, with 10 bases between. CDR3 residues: CASSWGASEKLFF. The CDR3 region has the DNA TGTGCCAGCAGCTGGGGCGCGTCTGAAAAACTGTTTTTT.

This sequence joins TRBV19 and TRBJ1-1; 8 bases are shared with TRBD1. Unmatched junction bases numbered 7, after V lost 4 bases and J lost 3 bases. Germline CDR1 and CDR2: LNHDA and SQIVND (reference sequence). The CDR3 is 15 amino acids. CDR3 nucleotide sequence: TGTGCCAGTAGTACCCCGGGGACAGGCTACACTGAAGCTTTCTTT. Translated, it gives CASSTPGTGYTEAFF.

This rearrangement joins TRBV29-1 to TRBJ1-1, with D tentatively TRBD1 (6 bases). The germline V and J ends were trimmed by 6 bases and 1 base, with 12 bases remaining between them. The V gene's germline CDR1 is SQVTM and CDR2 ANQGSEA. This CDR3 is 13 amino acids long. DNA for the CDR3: TGCAGCGTCCGGGGGGGCCCGAACACTGAAGCTTTCTTT. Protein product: CSVRGGPNTEAFF.

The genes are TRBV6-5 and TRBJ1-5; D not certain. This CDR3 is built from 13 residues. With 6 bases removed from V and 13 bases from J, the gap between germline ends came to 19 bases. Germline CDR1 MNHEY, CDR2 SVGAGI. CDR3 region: CASREGSYGSQHF. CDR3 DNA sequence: TGTGCCAGCAGGGAGGGAAGCTACGGGTCTCAGCATTTT.

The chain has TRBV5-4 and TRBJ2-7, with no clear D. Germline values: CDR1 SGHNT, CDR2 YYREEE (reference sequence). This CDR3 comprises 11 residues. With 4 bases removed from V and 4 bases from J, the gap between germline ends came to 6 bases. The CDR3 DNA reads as TGTGCCAGCAGCCGCGGTTACGAGCAGTACTTC. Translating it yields CASSRGYEQYF. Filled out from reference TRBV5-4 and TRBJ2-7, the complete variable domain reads ETGVTQSPTHLIKTRGQQVTLRCSSQSGHNTVSWYQQALGQGPQFIFQYYREEENGRGNFPPRFSGLQFPNYSSELNVNALELDDSALYLCASSRGYEQYFGPGTRLTVT.

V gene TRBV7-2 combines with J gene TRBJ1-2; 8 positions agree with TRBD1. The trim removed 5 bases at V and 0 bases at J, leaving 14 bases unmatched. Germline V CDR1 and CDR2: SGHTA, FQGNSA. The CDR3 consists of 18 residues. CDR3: CASSRNRDRFPSNYGYTF. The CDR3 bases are TGTGCCAGCAGCAGAAACCGGGACAGGTTCCCCTCTAACTATGGCTACACCTTC.

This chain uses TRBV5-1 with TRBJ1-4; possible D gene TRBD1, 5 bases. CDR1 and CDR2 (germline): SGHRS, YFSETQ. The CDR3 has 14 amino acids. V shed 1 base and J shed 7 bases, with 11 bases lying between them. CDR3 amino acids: CASSLWGDSEKLFF. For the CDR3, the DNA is TGCGCCAGCAGCTTGTGGGGGGATAGTGAAAAACTGTTTTTT.

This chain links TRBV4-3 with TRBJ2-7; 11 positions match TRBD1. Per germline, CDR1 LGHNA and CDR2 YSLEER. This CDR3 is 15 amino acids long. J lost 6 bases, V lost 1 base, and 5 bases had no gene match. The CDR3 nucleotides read TGCGCCAGCAGCCAAGCCGCCGGGACAGGGGGCGAGCAGTACTTC. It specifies CASSQAAGTGGEQYF.

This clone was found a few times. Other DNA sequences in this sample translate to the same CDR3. CDR3 nucleotides: TGTGCCAGCAGCGCCGGGACAGGGCCTAACTATGGCTACACCTTC. This codes for CASSAGTGPNYGYTF. The rearrangement joins TRBV9 to TRBJ1-2; 9 nucleotides line up with TRBD1. The CDR3 extends over 15 amino acids. Per the germline V gene, CDR1 is SGDLS and CDR2 is YYNGEE. Trimming cost V 3 bases and J 0 bases; bases outside gene matches: 3.

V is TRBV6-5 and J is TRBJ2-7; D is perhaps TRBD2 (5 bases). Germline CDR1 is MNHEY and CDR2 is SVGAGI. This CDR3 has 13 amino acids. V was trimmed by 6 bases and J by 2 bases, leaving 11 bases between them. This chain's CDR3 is CASRETGTYEQYF. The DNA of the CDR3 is TGTGCCAGCAGAGAGACGGGGACCTACGAGCAGTACTTC.

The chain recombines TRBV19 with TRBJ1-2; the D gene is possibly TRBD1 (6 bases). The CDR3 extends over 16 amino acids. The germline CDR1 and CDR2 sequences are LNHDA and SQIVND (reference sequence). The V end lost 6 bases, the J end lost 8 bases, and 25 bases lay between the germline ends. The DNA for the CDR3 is TGTGCCAGTAGGACCGGGACCAGGGGTTGGTCCGACGGCTACACCTTC. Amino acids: CASRTGTRGWSDGYTF.

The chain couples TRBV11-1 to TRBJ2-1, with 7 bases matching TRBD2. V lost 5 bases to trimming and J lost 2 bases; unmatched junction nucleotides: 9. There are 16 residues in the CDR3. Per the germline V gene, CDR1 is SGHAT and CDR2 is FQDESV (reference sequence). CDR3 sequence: CASSRDGLAAYNEQFF. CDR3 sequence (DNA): TGTGCCAGCAGCCGTGACGGGCTAGCGGCCTACAATGAGCAGTTCTTC. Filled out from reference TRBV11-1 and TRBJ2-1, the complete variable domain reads EAEVAQSPRYKITEKSQAVAFWCDPISGHATLYWYRQILGQGPELLVQFQDESVVDDSQLPKDRFSAERLKGVDSTLKIQPAELGDSAMYLCASSRDGLAAYNEQFFGPGTRLTVL.

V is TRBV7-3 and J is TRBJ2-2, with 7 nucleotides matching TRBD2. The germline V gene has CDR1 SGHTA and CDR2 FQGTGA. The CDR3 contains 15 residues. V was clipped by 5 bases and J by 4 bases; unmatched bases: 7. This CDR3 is CASSEAGRGTGELFF. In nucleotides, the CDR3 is TGTGCCAGCAGCGAAGCGGGGCGGGGCACCGGGGAGCTGTTTTTT.

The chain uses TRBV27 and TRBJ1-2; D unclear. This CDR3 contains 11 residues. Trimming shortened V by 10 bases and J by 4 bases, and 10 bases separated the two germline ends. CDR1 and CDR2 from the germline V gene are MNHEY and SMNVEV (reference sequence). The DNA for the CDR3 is TGTGCCAACTCGTTCGGCTATGGCTACACCTTC. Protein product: CANSFGYGYTF.

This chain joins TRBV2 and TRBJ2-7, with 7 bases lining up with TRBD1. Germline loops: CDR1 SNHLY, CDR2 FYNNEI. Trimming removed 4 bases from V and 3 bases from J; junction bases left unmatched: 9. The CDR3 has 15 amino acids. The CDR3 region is CASSVISGTVYEQYF. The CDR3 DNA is TGTGCCAGCAGTGTGATTTCCGGGACAGTCTACGAGCAGTACTTC.

CDR3 sequence: CSVEDRVSYEQYF. The DNA of the CDR3 is TGCAGCGTTGAAGACCGGGTATCCTACGAGCAGTACTTC. The chain combines TRBV29-1 with TRBJ2-7; D gene ambiguous. The CDR3 extends over 13 amino acids. Deletions cut 0 bases from V and 1 base from J, with 7 bases between. Germline CDR1 SQVTM, CDR2 ANQGSEA.

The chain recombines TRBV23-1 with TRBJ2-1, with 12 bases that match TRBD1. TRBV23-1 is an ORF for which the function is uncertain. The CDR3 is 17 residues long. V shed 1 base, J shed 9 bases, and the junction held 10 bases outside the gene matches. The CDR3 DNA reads TGCGCCAGCAGTCAATTACCCGGGACAGGGGGCGCTGTTGAGCAGTTCTTC. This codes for CASSQLPGTGGAVEQFF.

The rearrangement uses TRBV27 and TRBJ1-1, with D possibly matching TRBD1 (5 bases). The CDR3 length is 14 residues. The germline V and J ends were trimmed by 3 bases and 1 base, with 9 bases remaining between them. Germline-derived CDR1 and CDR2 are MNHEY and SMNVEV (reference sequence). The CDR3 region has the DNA TGTGCCAGCAGTTTCGCGGGGGGGAACACTGAAGCTTTCTTT. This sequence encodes CASSFAGGNTEAFF.

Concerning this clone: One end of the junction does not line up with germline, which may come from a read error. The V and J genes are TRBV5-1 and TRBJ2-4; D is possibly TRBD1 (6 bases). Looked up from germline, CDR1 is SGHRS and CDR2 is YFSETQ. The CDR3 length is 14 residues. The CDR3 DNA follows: TGCGCCAGCAGCTTGGGGACAGCCCAAAACATTCAGTACTTC. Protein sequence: CASSLGTAQNIQYF.

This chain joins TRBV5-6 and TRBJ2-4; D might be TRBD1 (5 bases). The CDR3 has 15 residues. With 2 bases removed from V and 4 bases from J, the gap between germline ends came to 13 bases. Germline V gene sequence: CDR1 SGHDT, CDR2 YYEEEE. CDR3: CASSFPGLEKNIQYF. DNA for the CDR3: TGTGCCAGCAGCTTCCCAGGGCTGGAGAAAAACATTCAGTACTTC.

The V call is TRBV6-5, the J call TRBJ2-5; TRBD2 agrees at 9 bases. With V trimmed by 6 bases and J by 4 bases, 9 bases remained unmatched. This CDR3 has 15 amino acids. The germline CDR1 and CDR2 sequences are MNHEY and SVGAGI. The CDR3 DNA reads TGTGCCAGCAGCCCCCCGGGACTAGCTGGAGAGACCCAGTACTTC. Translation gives CASSPPGLAGETQYF.

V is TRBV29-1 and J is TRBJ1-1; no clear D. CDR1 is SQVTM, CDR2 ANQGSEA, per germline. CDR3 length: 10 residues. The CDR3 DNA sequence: TGCAGGGCAGAGAACACTGAAGCTTTCTTT. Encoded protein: CRAENTEAFF.

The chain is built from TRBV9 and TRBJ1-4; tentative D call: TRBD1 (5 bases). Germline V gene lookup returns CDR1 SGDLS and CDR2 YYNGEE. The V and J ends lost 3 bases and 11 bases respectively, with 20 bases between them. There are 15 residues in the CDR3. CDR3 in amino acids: CASSATSGRSGKLFF. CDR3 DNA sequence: TGTGCCAGCAGCGCAACTTCGGGGCGTAGCGGTAAACTGTTTTTT.